These T cell receptor beta chains were read from a single sample in a study of CD8+CD57+ T cells in acquired aplastic anemia. TCRdb called the reads again in MiXCR, with one record for every CDR3 protein. Altogether about 200,000 distinct CDR3 sequences are present, roughly 60% being singletons, with the ten largest covering about three fifths. Sequenced sample: sorted CD4+, CD8+, or CD8+CD57+ T cells (not recorded which) from PBMCs. The receptors come from a human donor with aplastic anemia. Both conserved end residues are part of each CDR3. The order of the fields is D gene, V gene, J gene, clone size, CDR3 DNA, CDR3 protein. The D gene is left open where the match is weak. Some rows have no size entry. The others give once, few or many, or a class for an expanded clone.

.,TRBV2,TRBJ1-2,.,TGTGCCAGCAAGCTGGGGGCTCGTGGCTACACCTTC,CASKLGARGYTF
.,TRBV7-9,TRBJ2-1,.,TGTGCCAGCAGCCCTCGCACAGGGATTCGCTCCTACAATGAGCAGTTCTTC,CASSPRTGIRSYNEQFF
.,TRBV10-1,TRBJ1-1,.,TGCGCCAGCAGTGAGGATCAGACAAACACTGAAGCTTTCTTT,CASSEDQTNTEAFF
TRBD2,TRBV7-9,TRBJ2-7,many,TGTGCCAGCAGCCCGTATAGCGGGAGCATCTACGAGCAGTACTTC,CASSPYSGSIYEQYF
TRBD2,TRBV20-1,TRBJ2-1,.,TGCAGTGCTGGGGGACTAGCGGGAGTCGGCCTGGGAGACAATGAGCAGTTCTTC,CSAGGLAGVGLGDNEQFF
.,TRBV20-1,TRBJ2-7,few,TGCAGTGCTAGTAGAAGGGATCCGTACGAGCAGTACTTC,CSASRRDPYEQYF
.,TRBV20-1,TRBJ2-7,.,TGCAGTGCCCTAAAGGGGCAGGGTTCCTACGAGCAGTACTTC,CSALKGQGSYEQYF
.,TRBV7-2,TRBJ1-1,.,TGTGCCAGCAGTGATCGCGTGGGACCCCAGGCCCTGAACACTGAAGCTTTCTTT,CASSDRVGPQALNTEAFF
TRBD2,TRBV7-2,TRBJ2-2,.,TGTGCCAGCAGCTTAGTGGGACTAGCGGGGAGGGGAGGGGAGCTGTTTTTT,CASSLVGLAGRGGELFF
.,TRBV19,TRBJ2-3,.,TGTGCCAGTAGTGTAGCGCTCCCCCCAGATACGCAGTATTTT,CASSVALPPDTQYF
.,TRBV20-1,TRBJ2-1,.,TGCAGTGCTAGCAAGGGCCATGAGCAGTTCTTC,CSASKGHEQFF
TRBD1,TRBV4-2,TRBJ2-5,.,TGTGCCAGCAGCCTGTTAGACGGGACAGGGGATGAGACCCAGTACTTC,CASSLLDGTGDETQYF
TRBD2,TRBV29-1,TRBJ2-3,.,TGCAGCGTTGTACTAGCGGAGAATTACCCTAGCACAGATACGCAGTATTTT,CSVVLAENYPSTDTQYF
.,TRBV14,TRBJ2-6,.,TGTGCCAGCAGCCAAGTTCGACAGGGGGCCAACGTCCTGACTTTC,CASSQVRQGANVLTF
.,TRBV2,TRBJ2-2,.,TGTGCCAGCAAGACGGGGAACACCGGGGAGCTGTTTTTT,CASKTGNTGELFF
.,TRBV29-1,TRBJ2-7,.,TGCAGCGTCAAGGACTCTAGCTCCTACGAGCAGTACTTC,CSVKDSSSYEQYF
.,TRBV24-1,TRBJ2-1,.,TGTGCCACCAGTGACCCAGGACTCCCGGGGAATGAGCAGTTCTTC,CATSDPGLPGNEQFF
.,TRBV7-3,TRBJ1-2,.,TGTGCCAGCAGCTACCAGTACGGGGATGGCTACACCTTC,CASSYQYGDGYTF
.,TRBV12-3/TRBV12-4,TRBJ2-5,.,TGTGCCAGCAGCCTAGATCCGAGGGGAGAGACCCAGTACTTC,CASSLDPRGETQYF
TRBD2,TRBV7-2,TRBJ2-5,.,TGTGCCAGCAGCCCGGTAGCGGGAGGCCGAGAGACCCAGTACTTC,CASSPVAGGRETQYF
TRBD2,TRBV20-1,TRBJ2-1,once,TGCAGTGCTAGGGGACTAGCGGTCTACAATGAGCAGTTCTTC,CSARGLAVYNEQFF
TRBD1,TRBV15,TRBJ2-7,.,TGTGCCACCAGCAGATACTCTTTGAGGACAGGGAAGTACGAGCAGTACTTC,CATSRYSLRTGKYEQYF
TRBD1,TRBV13,TRBJ1-6,few,TGTGCCAGCAGCTTCTCCACAGGGGATTCACCCCTCCACTTT,CASSFSTGDSPLHF
TRBD1,TRBV19,TRBJ1-2,.,TGTGCCAGACTCCCAGGGGGCCAGAACTATGGCTACACCTTC,CARLPGGQNYGYTF
.,TRBV7-6,TRBJ2-7,few,TGTGCCAGCAGCCCCGGCAGGAACTACGAGCAGTACTTC,CASSPGRNYEQYF
.,TRBV7-9,TRBJ2-3,few,TGTGCCAGCAGCTCCAGGGAAACAGATACGCAGTATTTT,CASSSRETDTQYF
TRBD1,TRBV7-2,TRBJ2-3,.,TGTGCCAGCTCGGCCGGGACAGGGGTTTATGCAGATACGCAGTATTTT,CASSAGTGVYADTQYF
.,TRBV2,TRBJ2-3,.,TGTGCCAGCAGTGAAAGGGGGGCAGATACTCAGTATTTT,CASSERGADTQYF
TRBD1,TRBV7-9,TRBJ2-7,.,TGTGCCAGCAGGGTGGGACAGGGAGTGTACGAGCAGTACTTC,CASRVGQGVYEQYF
TRBD1,TRBV6-2/TRBV6-3,TRBJ2-3,.,TGTGCCAGCAAAGGAGACAGGGGGCATACAGATACGCAGTATTTT,CASKGDRGHTDTQYF
TRBD1,TRBV7-2,TRBJ2-7,.,TGTGCCAGCAGCCTTTCGGACAGGGTAAACGAGCAGTACTTC,CASSLSDRVNEQYF
TRBD1,TRBV4-1,TRBJ2-7,once,TGCGCCAGCAGCCAAGCCGCCTACAGGGGCCACGAGCAGTACTTC,CASSQAAYRGHEQYF
.,TRBV5-1,TRBJ1-1,.,TGCGCCAGCAGCTTGGCCATGGGGTCTGAAGCTTTCTTT,CASSLAMGSEAFF
.,TRBV2,TRBJ2-3,.,TGTGCCAGCAGTGAAGCCACCGCCGTTAGCACAGATACGCAGTATTTT,CASSEATAVSTDTQYF
.,TRBV29-1,TRBJ1-4,.,TGCAGCGTTGTTGGGGGCGGCGAAAAACTGTTTTTT,CSVVGGGEKLFF
.,TRBV20-1,TRBJ1-5,few,TGCAGTGCTTACTCCCCGGGACTACTTCAGCCCCAGCATTTT,CSAYSPGLLQPQHF
TRBD1,TRBV11-2,TRBJ1-3,.,TGTGCCAGCAGCGACTACCTTCAGGGGGATTTCTCTGGAAACACCATATATTTT,CASSDYLQGDFSGNTIYF
.,TRBV2,TRBJ2-7,.,TGTGCCAGCAGTGATTGGTCTGAGCAGTACTTC,CASSDWSEQYF
TRBD1,TRBV7-8,TRBJ1-1,.,TGTGCCAGCACCGAACAGGGGAGGAACACTGAAGCTTTCTTT,CASTEQGRNTEAFF
TRBD1,TRBV2,TRBJ1-6,few,TGTGCCAGCGGAGACAGGGGACGTTCACCCCTCCACTTT,CASGDRGRSPLHF
TRBD1,TRBV20-1,TRBJ2-3,.,TGCAGTGCTAGAAGGGGACAGGGAGATACGCAGTATTTT,CSARRGQGDTQYF
.,TRBV10-3,TRBJ2-7,.,TGTGCCATCACTCGTCAGGGGGGCGAGCAGTACTTC,CAITRQGGEQYF
TRBD1,TRBV29-1,TRBJ1-2,.,TGCAGCTCCTCAGGGGGAGACTATGGCTACACCTTC,CSSSGGDYGYTF
.,TRBV7-9,TRBJ2-1,.,TGTGCCAGCACCGTTGAAGTTCGGGGCGGTGAGCAGTTCTTC,CASTVEVRGGEQFF
TRBD2,TRBV15,TRBJ2-5,few,TGTGCCACCAGCAGTCCGCTAGCGGGGGGTCAAGAGACCCAGTACTTC,CATSSPLAGGQETQYF
TRBD2,TRBV25-1,TRBJ2-1,.,TGTGCCAGCAGCCGAGCGGGAGGGCCAGACGAGCAGTTCTTC,CASSRAGGPDEQFF
.,TRBV20-1,TRBJ2-1,.,TGCAGTGCTAGACGGGATACCTACAATGAGCAGTTCTTC,CSARRDTYNEQFF
.,TRBV11-3,TRBJ1-3,.,TGTGCCAGCAAGGGAAACACCATATATTTT,CASKGNTIYF
.,TRBV20-1,TRBJ1-3,.,TGCAGTGCGTCGCCGGGACGTCAATCTGGAAACACCATATATTTT,CSASPGRQSGNTIYF
TRBD1,TRBV14,TRBJ1-1,few,TGTGCCAGCAAGGGACAGCTGAACACTGAAGCTTTCTTT,CASKGQLNTEAFF
.,TRBV10-3,TRBJ2-5,.,TGTGCCTCCCAGAGGGAGACGGGAGAGACCCAGTACTTC,CASQRETGETQYF
.,TRBV7-3,TRBJ2-6,.,TGTGCCAGCAGCACCCAACCAGCCTCTGGGGCCAACGTCCTGACTTTC,CASSTQPASGANVLTF
.,TRBV9,TRBJ2-3,.,TGTGCCAGCAGCGTATACAGGGACTCGAACACAGATACGCAGTATTTT,CASSVYRDSNTDTQYF
TRBD1,TRBV7-6,TRBJ1-1,.,TGTGCCAGCAGCTTAGTAAGGGGGCTGTTGAACACTGAAGCTTTCTTT,CASSLVRGLLNTEAFF